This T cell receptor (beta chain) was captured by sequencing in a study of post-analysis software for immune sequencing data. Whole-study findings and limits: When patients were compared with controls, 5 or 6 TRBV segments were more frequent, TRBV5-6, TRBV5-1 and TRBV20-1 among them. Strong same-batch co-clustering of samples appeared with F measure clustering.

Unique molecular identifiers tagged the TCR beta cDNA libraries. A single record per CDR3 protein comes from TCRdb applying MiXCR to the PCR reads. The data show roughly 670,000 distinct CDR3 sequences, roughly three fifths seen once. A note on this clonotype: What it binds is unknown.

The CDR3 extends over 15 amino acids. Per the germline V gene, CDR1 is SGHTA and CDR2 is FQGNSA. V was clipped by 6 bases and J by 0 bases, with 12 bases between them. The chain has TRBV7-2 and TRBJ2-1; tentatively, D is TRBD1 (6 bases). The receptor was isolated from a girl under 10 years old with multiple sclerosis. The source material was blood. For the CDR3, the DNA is TGTGCCAGCAGAGAAAGGGGGAGCTCCTACAATGAGCAGTTCTTC. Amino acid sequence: CASRERGSSYNEQFF.